A single sample gave rise to the 32 T cell receptor beta chains below, sequenced in a study of OX40 agonist ivuxolimab in advanced cancers. The assay was immunoSEQ multiplex PCR, and TCRdb's table has in-frame clones only and misses some. The table includes roughly 41,000 clones, around nine tenths detected once. Sequences were derived from CD4+ or CD8+ T cells sorted from blood, sampled in a trial of the OX40 agonist ivuxolimab. The origin of the receptors is an adult with an advanced solid tumor such as melanoma, head and neck, liver or kidney cancer.

This clone was observed a single time. The V call is TRBV30, the J call TRBJ1-5; TRBD1 matches at 8 bases. CDR1 and CDR2 from the germline V gene are GTSNPN and SVGIG (reference sequence). The CDR3 loop spans 15 amino acids. J lost 6 bases, V lost 5 bases, and 12 bases had no gene match. The CDR3 region is CAWEPGQGGGQPQHF. For the CDR3, the DNA is TGTGCCTGGGAGCCCGGACAGGGAGGCGGTCAGCCCCAGCATTTT.

V usage is TRBV6-4 and J usage is TRBJ1-6; 7 nucleotides match TRBD1. Germline-derived CDR1 and CDR2 are MRHNA and SNTAGT. The CDR3 sequence is 18 residues long. V lost 4 bases to trimming and J lost 3 bases; unmatched junction nucleotides: 12. The CDR3 DNA is TGTGCCAGCAGTGTCGACAGGGTGGATCTATTCTATAATTCACCCCTCCACTTT. This codes for CASSVDRVDLFYNSPLHF.

This clone showed up just a few times. CDR3 sequence: CASSLAEGREQYF. In nucleotides, the CDR3 is TGTGCCAGCAGCTTAGCGGAAGGCCGCGAGCAGTACTTC. The chain links TRBV7-6 to TRBJ2-7; D is undetermined. The CDR3 runs to 13 residues. The V end was cut by 0 bases, the J end by 6 bases, with 9 bases between. The V gene's germline CDR1 is SGHVS and CDR2 FNYEAQ.

The genes are TRBV5-4 and TRBJ1-2; D ambiguous. Trimming took 0 bases from V and 7 from J, leaving 7 bases between them. The CDR3 has 12 amino acids. The germline gives CDR1 SGHNT, CDR2 YYREEE (reference sequence). Written as DNA, the CDR3 is TGTGCCAGCAGCTTGGGCGCGGTTGGCTACACCTTC. This translates into CASSLGAVGYTF.

The V call is TRBV6-1, the J call TRBJ2-7; unclear D gene. The CDR3 covers 13 residues. Trimming took 7 bases from V and 0 from J, leaving 10 bases between them. The germline CDR1 and CDR2 sequences are MNHNS and SASEGT. The CDR3 DNA reads TGTGCCAGCATTGCACGGTCCTCCTACGAGCAGTACTTC. This gives the protein CASIARSSYEQYF.

The gene calls are TRBV18 and TRBJ2-1; 8 bases fit TRBD1. The ends lost 6 bases at V and 2 bases at J; junction bases unmatched: 6. This CDR3 contains 15 residues. Germline CDR1 reads KGHSH; CDR2 reads LQKENI. The DNA for the CDR3 is TGTGCCAGCTCTTCCGGGACAGGAACCTACAATGAGCAGTTCTTC. Translated, it gives CASSSGTGTYNEQFF.

The CDR3 DNA reads TGTGCCAGCAGTGAAGCCCTAGCGGGGGCCACAGATACGCAGTATTTT. Its translation: CASSEALAGATDTQYF. The chain has TRBV2 and TRBJ2-3, with 10 bases matching TRBD2. Germline V gene lookup returns CDR1 SNHLY and CDR2 FYNNEI. Trimming cost V 0 bases and J 2 bases; bases outside gene matches: 2. The CDR3 runs to 16 residues.

The CDR3 here is CASSLKDREFSEKLFF. In DNA, the CDR3 is TGTGCCAGCAGCTTAAAGGACAGGGAATTCTCTGAAAAACTGTTTTTT. The chain has TRBV5-4 and TRBJ1-4; 8 bases agree with TRBD1. V shed 2 bases, J shed 7 bases, and the junction held 10 bases outside the gene matches. CDR3 size: 16 residues. CDR1 is SGHNT, CDR2 YYREEE, per germline (reference sequence).

This chain links TRBV19 with TRBJ1-5; a weak D match, TRBD1 (5 bases). V dropped 1 base and J dropped 11 bases, with 12 bases sitting between them. Germline V gene lookup returns CDR1 LNHDA and CDR2 SQIVND (reference sequence). This CDR3 spans 13 amino acids. In DNA form, the CDR3 reads TGTGCCAGTAGTATAGGTACGGGGGGTACCCAGCATTTT. It yields the protein CASSIGTGGTQHF. Looking up the rest from reference TRBV19 and TRBJ1-5 gives the full variable domain: DGGITQSPKYLFRKEGQNVTLSCEQNLNHDAMYWYRQDPGQGLRLIYYSQIVNDFQKGDIAEGYSVSREKKESFPLTVTSAQKNPTAFYLCASSIGTGGTQHFGDGTRLSIL.

The rearrangement joins TRBV7-2 to TRBJ2-5, with 8 positions matching TRBD1. CDR1 is SGHTA, CDR2 FQGNSA, per germline. The CDR3 is made up of 19 amino acids. V shed 0 bases and J 3 bases; nucleotides not matched to a gene: 15. CDR3 sequence reads: CASSLAIQGGGLFEETQYF. CDR3 in DNA: TGTGCCAGCAGCTTAGCGATACAGGGGGGCGGACTTTTTGAAGAGACCCAGTACTTC.

The chain is built from TRBV5-8 and TRBJ2-1, with D unclear. Germline V lookup: CDR1 SGHTS, CDR2 YDEGEE. Trimming left V 0 bases short and J 7 bases short, with 5 bases between. There are 12 residues in the CDR3. The CDR3 is CASSLGDNEQFF. CDR3 sequence (DNA): TGTGCCAGCAGCTTGGGGGATAATGAGCAGTTCTTC.

The gene calls are TRBV4-1 and TRBJ2-7, with TRBD1 matching over 12 bases. Germline CDR1 is MGHRA and CDR2 is YSYEKL. This CDR3 has 16 amino acids. The trim removed 0 bases at V and 4 bases at J, leaving 4 bases unmatched. CDR3: CASSQDWDRGPYEQYF. CDR3 DNA: TGCGCCAGCAGCCAAGACTGGGACAGGGGGCCATACGAGCAGTACTTC.

The J gene is TRBJ1-5, the V gene TRBV28; no firm D call. This CDR3 comprises 14 residues. V dropped 11 bases and J dropped 1 base, with 15 bases sitting between them. The germline V gene has CDR1 MDHEN and CDR2 SYDVKM. The CDR3 DNA follows: TGTGCCGCCACCGGGCAGGCGAGCAATCAGCCCCAGCATTTT. Translating it yields CAATGQASNQPQHF.

V and J are TRBV28 and TRBJ2-7, with TRBD1 identical over 10 bases. V lost 11 bases, J lost 2 bases, and 6 bases stayed unmatched. CDR1 and CDR2 from the germline V gene are MDHEN and SYDVKM. This CDR3 has 13 amino acids. CDR3 nucleotide sequence: TGTGCCTCACGAGGACAGGGGGCCTACGAGCAGTACTTC. As protein: CASRGQGAYEQYF. Based on the CDR3 plus reference TRBV28 and TRBJ2-7, the full variable domain is DVKVTQSSRYLVKRTGEKVFLECVQDMDHENMFWYRQDPGLGLRLIYFSYDVKMKEKGDIPEGYSVSREKKERFSLILESASTNQTSMYLCASRGQGAYEQYFGPGTRLTVT.

CDR3 region: CASSPSGGAHNEQFF. The CDR3 nucleotides read TGTGCCAGCTCACCTAGCGGGGGGGCCCACAATGAGCAGTTCTTC. The J gene is TRBJ2-1, the V gene TRBV9; TRBD2 matches 12 bases. The CDR3 is made up of 15 amino acids. Losses at the gene ends were 7 bases for V and 5 bases for J; bases not matched to a gene: 7. CDR1 and CDR2 (germline): SGDLS, YYNGEE.

The chain joins TRBV6-4 to TRBJ2-7; D perhaps matches TRBD2 (6 bases). The V gene lost 4 bases and the J gene lost 3 bases, with 16 bases spanning the gap. The CDR3 is made up of 15 amino acids. CDR1 MRHNA and CDR2 SNTAGT come from the germline V gene. The CDR3 bases are TGTGCCAGCAGTGTCCCCGGAGGGACCCACTACGAGCAGTACTTC. Residues: CASSVPGGTHYEQYF.

This chain connects TRBV27 to TRBJ2-5, with a weak D call TRBD1 (7 bases). Per the germline V gene, CDR1 is MNHEY and CDR2 is SMNVEV (reference sequence). Between the trimmed V and J ends, which lost 5 bases and 5 bases, there was a span of 27 bases. The CDR3 runs to 18 residues. The chain's CDR3 is CASSPRVGQGGVLETQYF. CDR3 DNA sequence: TGTGCCAGCAGTCCCCGGGTCGGCCAGGGGGGTGTATTGGAGACCCAGTACTTC.

This chain links TRBV19 with TRBJ2-7; TRBD1 agrees at 10 bases. Trimming at V came to 3 bases and at J to 4 bases, leaving 6 bases not matched to a gene. Germline CDR1 LNHDA, CDR2 SQIVND (reference sequence). The CDR3 consists of 15 residues. CDR3 residues: CASSIAGTGAYEQYF. The CDR3 nucleotides are TGTGCCAGTAGTATTGCCGGGACAGGGGCGTACGAGCAGTACTTC. The full variable domain, in which reference TRBV19 and TRBJ2-7 provide the parts outside the CDR3, is DGGITQSPKYLFRKEGQNVTLSCEQNLNHDAMYWYRQDPGQGLRLIYYSQIVNDFQKGDIAEGYSVSREKKESFPLTVTSAQKNPTAFYLCASSIAGTGAYEQYFGPGTRLTVT.

This rearrangement joins TRBV2 to TRBJ2-2, with D possibly TRBD2 on 5 matching bases. Germline loops: CDR1 SNHLY, CDR2 FYNNEI. Trimming took off 2 bases at V and 3 bases at J, with 22 bases between the two ends. The CDR3 loop spans 19 amino acids. The CDR3 sequence is CASSEPRRPSRGDTGELFF. CDR3 DNA: TGTGCCAGCAGTGAACCGCGAAGACCTAGCCGCGGTGACACCGGGGAGCTGTTTTTT. The variable domain in full, completed from reference TRBV2 and TRBJ2-2, reads EPEVTQTPSHQVTQMGQEVILRCVPISNHLYFYWYRQILGQKVEFLVSFYNNEISEKSEIFDDQFSVERPDGSNFTLKIRSTKLEDSAMYFCASSEPRRPSRGDTGELFFGEGSRLTVL.

V gene TRBV5-6 combines with J gene TRBJ2-1, with D possibly being TRBD2 (5 bases). CDR3 length: 12 residues. The germline CDR1 and CDR2 sequences are SGHDT and YYEEEE. Trimming took 4 bases from V and 4 from J, leaving 6 bases between them. CDR3: CASSRGYNEQFF. As DNA, the CDR3 is TGTGCCAGCAGCCGGGGTTACAATGAGCAGTTCTTC.

The rearrangement joins TRBV11-3 to TRBJ2-7; 11 bases agree with TRBD2. Losses at the gene ends were 5 bases for V and 0 bases for J; bases not matched to a gene: 3. The CDR3 spans 15 residues. Looked up from germline, CDR1 is SGHNT and CDR2 is YENEEA. In DNA, the CDR3 is TGTGCCAGCAGCCGAGGACTAGCGGGCTCCTACGAGCAGTACTTC. Its translation is CASSRGLAGSYEQYF.

This chain links TRBV13 with TRBJ2-3, with TRBD1 matching over 7 bases. Unmatched junction bases numbered 3, after V lost 5 bases and J lost 4 bases. The CDR3 covers 13 residues. Germline assignment: CDR1 PRHDT and CDR2 FYEKMQ (reference sequence). The CDR3 bases are TGTGCCAGCAGCCCCCAGGGGGCAGATACGCAGTATTTT. It is translated as CASSPQGADTQYF.

This chain joins TRBV20-1 and TRBJ1-1; no reliable D call. This CDR3 comprises 11 residues. The germline V gene has CDR1 DFQATT and CDR2 SNEGSKA (reference sequence). This chain's CDR3 is CSAGPPIGAFF. CDR3 coding DNA: TGCAGCGCTGGCCCCCCGATCGGGGCTTTCTTT.

The chain is built from TRBV11-2 and TRBJ2-5; TRBD2 might be the D (6 bases). CDR1 and CDR2 from the germline V gene are SGHAT and FQNNGV. This CDR3 is 16 amino acids long. The V gene lost 0 bases and the J gene lost 1 base, with 12 bases spanning the gap. CDR3 DNA sequence: TGTGCCAGCAGCTTAGAGGGACTCAACTCCCAAGAGACCCAGTACTTC. As protein: CASSLEGLNSQETQYF.

The J gene is TRBJ2-7, the V gene TRBV7-9, with D possibly matching TRBD1 (5 bases). The length of the CDR3 is 14 residues. Germline V gene lookup returns CDR1 SEHNR and CDR2 FQNEAQ (reference sequence). Deletions cut 0 bases from V and 2 bases from J, with 8 bases between. This chain's CDR3 is CASSLARATYEQYF. The CDR3 nucleotides are TGTGCCAGCAGCTTAGCCAGGGCCACCTACGAGCAGTACTTC.

The chain recombines TRBV28 with TRBJ1-5; D is perhaps TRBD1 (6 bases). This CDR3 has 17 residues. The V end was cut by 2 bases, the J end by 11 bases, with 25 bases between. CDR1 and CDR2 (germline): MDHEN, SYDVKM. The CDR3 spells CASSLQADRTPQGSQHF. CDR3 DNA: TGTGCCAGCAGTTTACAGGCCGATCGGACTCCTCAGGGGTCCCAGCATTTT. Drawing the rest from reference TRBV28 and TRBJ1-5, the complete variable domain is DVKVTQSSRYLVKRTGEKVFLECVQDMDHENMFWYRQDPGLGLRLIYFSYDVKMKEKGDIPEGYSVSREKKERFSLILESASTNQTSMYLCASSLQADRTPQGSQHFGDGTRLSIL.

V gene TRBV7-9 combines with J gene TRBJ2-5; 7 bases agree with TRBD2. After removal of 5 bases from V and 3 bases from J, the junction contained 12 bases not matched to a gene. The CDR3 length is 16 residues. The V gene's germline CDR1 is SEHNR and CDR2 FQNEAQ (reference sequence). Here the CDR3 reads CASSPLQGLEEETQYF. The CDR3 DNA follows: TGTGCCAGCAGCCCTCTCCAAGGACTAGAAGAAGAGACCCAGTACTTC.

The chain employs TRBV15 and TRBJ2-3; D possibly matches TRBD1 or TRBD2 (5 bases each). This CDR3 has 18 amino acids. With 0 bases removed from V and 1 base from J, the gap between germline ends came to 17 bases. Germline CDR1 reads LNHNV; CDR2 reads YYDKDF (reference sequence). DNA for the CDR3: TGTGCCACCAGCAGAGATCTTTTTGGGGGAGCTGGCACAGATACGCAGTATTTT. Its protein is CATSRDLFGGAGTDTQYF.

V gene TRBV7-9 combines with J gene TRBJ2-1, with no clear D. CDR1 and CDR2 (germline): SEHNR, FQNEAQ (reference sequence). Between the trimmed V and J ends, which lost 1 base and 9 bases, there was a span of 10 bases. This CDR3 region has 13 residues. CDR3 DNA sequence: TGTGCCAGCAGCTTAGGAGGTCGGAGTGAGCAGTTCTTC. Amino acids: CASSLGGRSEQFF. The whole variable domain, filled in from reference TRBV7-9 and TRBJ2-1, reads DTGVSQNPRHKITKRGQNVTFRCDPISEHNRLYWYRQTLGQGPEFLTYFQNEAQLEKSRLLSDRFSAERPKGSFSTLEIQRTEQGDSAMYLCASSLGGRSEQFFGPGTRLTVL.

This chain links TRBV6-5 with TRBJ2-2; D remains unclear. The V end lost 7 bases, the J end lost 12 bases, and 12 bases lay between the germline ends. The length of the CDR3 is 11 residues. Germline CDR1 reads MNHEY; CDR2 reads SVGAGI. The CDR3 loop reads CASTNGYKLFF. The CDR3 bases are TGTGCCAGCACCAATGGGTACAAGCTGTTTTTT.

The J gene is TRBJ2-2, the V gene TRBV30; D gene uncertain. CDR1 and CDR2 from the germline V gene are GTSNPN and SVGIG (reference sequence). The CDR3 totals 12 residues. V was shortened by 4 bases and J by 3 bases, with 6 bases between the two germline ends. The chain's CDR3 is CAWITDTGELFF. CDR3 nucleotides: TGTGCCTGGATCACTGACACCGGGGAGCTGTTTTTT.

The rearrangement joins TRBV5-4 to TRBJ2-1; 8 bases align to TRBD2. Germline V gene data show CDR1 as SGHNT and CDR2 as YYREEE (reference sequence). The CDR3 totals 16 residues. The junction had 9 bases not matched to a gene; V was cut back by 4 bases and J by 3 bases. The CDR3 region is CASSRSSSGRYNEQFF. CDR3 coding DNA: TGTGCCAGCAGCCGGAGCTCTAGCGGGCGCTACAATGAGCAGTTCTTC.